One and the same sample provided the 12 T cell receptor beta chains below, sequenced in a study of T cell repertoires and HLA-DP antigens. No cognate antigen is known for these TCRs. Produced via immunoSEQ multiplex PCR; TCRdb's table is partial and in-frame only. The sample holds some 89,000 clones, roughly 86% seen once. Material for sequencing was CD4+ T cells from PBMCs. These receptor sequences come from a man aged 50 to 60 in good health and CMV-seronegative.

The chain employs TRBV9 and TRBJ1-5; D unclear. The germline V gene encodes CDR1 SGDLS and CDR2 YYNGEE. CDR3 size: 15 residues. Trimming shortened V by 3 bases and J by 0 bases, and 10 bases separated the two germline ends. This CDR3 reads CASSEGSYSNQPQHF. As DNA, the CDR3 is TGTGCCAGCAGCGAGGGTAGCTATAGCAATCAGCCCCAGCATTTT.

The rearrangement joins TRBV2 to TRBJ2-2, with D unresolved. The CDR3 has 12 amino acids. Trimming cost V 6 bases and J 5 bases, with 7 bases left between them. Germline V gene data show CDR1 as SNHLY and CDR2 as FYNNEI. CDR3 protein: CASRPHTGELFF. The CDR3 coding sequence is TGTGCCAGCAGGCCGCATACCGGGGAGCTGTTTTTT.

V gene TRBV7-9 combines with J gene TRBJ2-7; D gene ambiguous. V dropped 2 bases and J dropped 6 bases, with 14 bases sitting between them. The CDR3 is 14 amino acids. Germline lookup yields CDR1 SEHNR and CDR2 FQNEAQ (reference sequence). The CDR3 loop reads CASSLRSNTPEQYF. The DNA of the CDR3 is TGTGCCAGCAGCTTACGCAGCAATACCCCCGAGCAGTACTTC.

The V call is TRBV30, the J call TRBJ2-7, with TRBD2 as a possible D gene (6 bases). Germline V gene sequence: CDR1 GTSNPN, CDR2 SVGIG (reference sequence). The CDR3 covers 13 residues. V lost 2 bases to trimming and J lost 4 bases, with 12 bases between them. Here the CDR3 DNA reads TGTGCCTGGAGTCCAACGGGAGTTTACGAGCAGTACTTC. It encodes CAWSPTGVYEQYF.

This clone was observed a few times. This chain joins TRBV6-5 and TRBJ2-1; the match to TRBD2 covers 8 bases. Germline loops: CDR1 MNHEY, CDR2 SVGAGI. The CDR3 totals 16 residues. V trimming: 2 bases; J trimming: 4 bases; junction bases outside the gene matches: 7. The CDR3 reads CASSYGVGGAYNEQFF. DNA for the CDR3: TGTGCCAGCAGTTACGGTGTCGGGGGGGCATACAATGAGCAGTTCTTC.

The rearrangement links TRBV19 to TRBJ2-5; D is perhaps TRBD2 (5 bases). Deletions cut 3 bases from V and 4 bases from J, with 15 bases between. The CDR3 is 15 amino acids. Germline V gives CDR1 LNHDA, CDR2 SQIVND (reference sequence). The CDR3 coding sequence is TGTGCCAGTAGTATGTCCTCGGGGAAAAGAGAGACCCAGTACTTC. Its translation is CASSMSSGKRETQYF.

A remark on this clone: This sample includes further DNA sequences coding for the same CDR3. This rearrangement joins TRBV30 to TRBJ2-5; D uncertain. CDR1 and CDR2 (germline): GTSNPN, SVGIG (reference sequence). The germline V and J ends were trimmed by 2 bases and 3 bases, with 4 bases remaining between them. The CDR3 length is 11 residues. CDR3 DNA: TGTGCCTGGAGTCCCAAAGAGACCCAGTACTTC. It specifies CAWSPKETQYF.

There are a few counts of this clone. The chain joins TRBV5-4 to TRBJ1-1; D not resolved. The germline gives CDR1 SGHNT, CDR2 YYREEE (reference sequence). V dropped 4 bases and J dropped 1 base, with 8 bases sitting between them. The CDR3 extends over 13 amino acids. CDR3 loop: CASSAAPNTEAFF. Here the CDR3 DNA reads TGTGCCAGCAGCGCGGCACCGAACACTGAAGCTTTCTTT. Drawing the rest from reference TRBV5-4 and TRBJ1-1, the complete variable domain is ETGVTQSPTHLIKTRGQQVTLRCSSQSGHNTVSWYQQALGQGPQFIFQYYREEENGRGNFPPRFSGLQFPNYSSELNVNALELDDSALYLCASSAAPNTEAFFGQGTRLTVV.

This clone turned up a few times. The gene calls are TRBV19 and TRBJ2-3; 8 bases agree with TRBD1. The V and J ends lost 3 bases and 2 bases, in that order; junction bases with no gene match: 1. The germline gives CDR1 LNHDA, CDR2 SQIVND (reference sequence). This CDR3 is 14 amino acids long. CDR3 region: CASSIQGATDTQYF. CDR3 in DNA: TGTGCCAGTAGTATCCAGGGGGCCACAGATACGCAGTATTTT.

V gene TRBV4-3 combines with J gene TRBJ2-3; D possibly corresponds to TRBD1 (6 bases). V gave up 0 bases and J gave up 6 bases, with 10 bases separating them. This CDR3 contains 14 residues. Germline lookup yields CDR1 LGHNA and CDR2 YSLEER. As DNA, the CDR3 is TGCGCCAGCAGCCAAGATGCAGGGGAGGATACGCAGTATTTT. As protein: CASSQDAGEDTQYF.

CDR3 in DNA: TGTGCCAGCAGCCTAGGGTACCCGAGGGGAGAGACCCAGTACTTC. Encoded protein: CASSLGYPRGETQYF. The chain links TRBV7-2 to TRBJ2-5; TRBD1 or TRBD2 may be the D gene (5 bases each). The CDR3 sequence is 15 residues long. Trimming cost V 5 bases and J 4 bases, with 17 bases left between them. Germline CDR1 reads SGHTA; CDR2 reads FQGNSA.

CDR3 in DNA: TGTGCCAGCAGCTTGGCAGGCGTCCAAGAGACCCAGTACTTC. Amino acid sequence: CASSLAGVQETQYF. V and J are TRBV5-8 and TRBJ2-5; D unresolved. V was shortened by 0 bases and J by 1 base, with 7 bases between the two germline ends. CDR1 is SGHTS and CDR2 is YDEGEE in the germline V gene. The CDR3 sequence is 14 residues long. The variable domain in full, completed from reference TRBV5-8 and TRBJ2-5, reads EAGVTQSPTHLIKTRGQQATLRCSPISGHTSVYWYQQALGLGLQFLLWYDEGEERNRGNFPPRFSGRQFPNYSSELNVNALELEDSALYLCASSLAGVQETQYFGPGTRLLVL.